The sequence of this TCR beta chain was determined in a study of cytomegalovirus exposure and HLA in healthy donors. Study-wide results and limits: The productive fraction for most TCR beta V segments was about 87% or about 30% in an earlier analysis. Reports described diagnosis of cytomegalovirus status by the classifier as highly specific and sensitive. Analysis was performed later, and it showed HLA-associated TCR beta chains to be more clonally expanded than equally common others. Cytomegalovirus-associated status was assigned to fewer than 200 TCR beta chains.

The PCR made use of 60 Vbeta and 13 Jbeta primers. TCRdb's table, derived via immunoSEQ multiplex PCR, lists solely in-frame clones and lacks some. The repertoire includes approximately 100,000 clones, about 77% of them detected once, and about 4.5% sits in the top ten. V was trimmed by 4 bases and J by 0 bases, leaving 11 bases between them. The CDR3 is 15 amino acids. The germline V gene encodes CDR1 SEHNR and CDR2 FQNEAQ (reference sequence). This clone was detected a few times. Its antigen is not identified. The chain combines TRBV7-9 with TRBJ2-3, with D possibly TRBD2 on 6 matching bases. This TCR derives from a young woman in good health and CMV-seropositive. The sequencing input was PBMCs. This CDR3 is CASSSGGASTDTQYF. CDR3 in DNA: TGTGCCAGCAGCTCCGGCGGGGCTAGCACAGATACGCAGTATTTT.